A selection of T cell receptor beta chains follows, all from one sample in a study of response to subunit inactivated influenza vaccine. TCRdb reprocessed the RT-PCR reads via MiXCR and lists one record per CDR3 protein. The data contain approximately 310,000 distinct CDR3 sequences, roughly a fifth of them seen just once; the ten biggest clones take up 9.5% to 13%. The specimen comprised PBMCs from blood, sampled around 22 months after vaccination. The receptors stem from a man in his fifties or sixties who received an inactivated influenza vaccine. CDR3s include the opening cysteine and the closing phenylalanine or tryptophan. D genes are given only for firm matches. Clone size appears in some rows only: once, few, many, or a class for an expanded clone.

CASSLSGLGTGPYNEQFF,TGTGCCAGCAGCTTATCTGGACTCGGGACAGGGCCTTACAATGAGCAGTTCTTC,TRBD1,NA,TRBV11-3,TRBJ2-1,18
CASRMVSGGTEAFF,TGTGCCAGCAGGATGGTTTCAGGAGGAACTGAAGCTTTCTTT,NA,few,TRBV5-5,TRBJ1-1,14
CASSYSTPPGQFF,TGTGCCAGCAGTTACTCTACGCCCCCGGGGCAGTTCTTC,NA,few,TRBV6-2/TRBV6-3,TRBJ2-1,13
CASSPGQGINTEAFF,TGTGCCAGCAGTCCCGGACAGGGGATCAACACTGAAGCTTTCTTT,TRBD1,many,TRBV12-3/TRBV12-4,TRBJ1-1,15
CASGQGGAEAFF,TGTGCCAGCGGACAGGGGGGGGCTGAAGCTTTCTTT,TRBD1,few,TRBV6-5,TRBJ1-1,12
CASSQTGLLSSYEQYF,TGTGCCAGCAGCCAGACGGGCCTCCTTTCGAGCTACGAGCAGTACTTC,NA,NA,TRBV3-1,TRBJ2-7,16
CASSPGMNTEAFF,TGTGCCAGCTCACCAGGTATGAACACTGAAGCTTTCTTT,NA,NA,TRBV18,TRBJ1-1,13
CASSLDTARYGYTF,TGTGCCAGCAGTTTAGATACAGCCAGGTATGGCTACACCTTC,NA,few,TRBV12-3/TRBV12-4,TRBJ1-2,14
CASKPAKIDQPQHF,TGTGCCAGCAAACCCGCCAAGATTGATCAGCCCCAGCATTTT,NA,many,TRBV6-2/TRBV6-3,TRBJ1-5,14
CATSRIRGNEQFF,TGTGCCACCAGCAGAATTCGAGGGAATGAGCAGTTCTTC,NA,NA,TRBV15,TRBJ2-1,13